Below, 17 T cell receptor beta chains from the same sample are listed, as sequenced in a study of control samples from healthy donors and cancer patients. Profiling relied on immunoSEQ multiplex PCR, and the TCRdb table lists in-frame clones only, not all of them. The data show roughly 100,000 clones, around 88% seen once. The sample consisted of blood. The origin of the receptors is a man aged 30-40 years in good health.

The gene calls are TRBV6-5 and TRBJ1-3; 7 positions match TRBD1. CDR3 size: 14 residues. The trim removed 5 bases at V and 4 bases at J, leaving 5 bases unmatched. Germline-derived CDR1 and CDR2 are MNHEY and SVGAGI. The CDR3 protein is CASSTQGSGNTIYF. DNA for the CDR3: TGTGCCAGCAGTACACAGGGGTCCGGAAACACCATATATTTT.

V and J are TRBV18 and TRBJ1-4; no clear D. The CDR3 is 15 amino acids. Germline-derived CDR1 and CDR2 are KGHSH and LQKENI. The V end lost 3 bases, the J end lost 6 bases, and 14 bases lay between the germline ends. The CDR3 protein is CASSPRVIRDEKLFF. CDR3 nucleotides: TGTGCCAGCTCACCCAGAGTAATCCGCGATGAAAAACTGTTTTTT.

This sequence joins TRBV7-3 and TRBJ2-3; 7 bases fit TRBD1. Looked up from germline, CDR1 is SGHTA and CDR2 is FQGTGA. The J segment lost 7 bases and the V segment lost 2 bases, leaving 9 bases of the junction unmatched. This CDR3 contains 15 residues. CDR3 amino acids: CASSLSLGTANTQYF. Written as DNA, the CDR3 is TGTGCCAGCAGCTTATCTCTCGGGACAGCTAATACGCAGTATTTT.

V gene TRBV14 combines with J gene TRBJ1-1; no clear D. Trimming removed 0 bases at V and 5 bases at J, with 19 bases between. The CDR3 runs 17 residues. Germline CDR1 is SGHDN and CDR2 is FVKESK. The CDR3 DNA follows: TGTGCCAGCAGCCAAGATGTGGGTTGGCAGGCTGGGACTGAAGCTTTCTTT. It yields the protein CASSQDVGWQAGTEAFF.

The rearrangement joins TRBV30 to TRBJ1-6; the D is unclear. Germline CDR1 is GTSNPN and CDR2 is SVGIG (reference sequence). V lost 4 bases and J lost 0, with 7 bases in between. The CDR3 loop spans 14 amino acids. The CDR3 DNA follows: TGTGCCTGGACCGGAGGCTCCTATAATTCACCCCTCCACTTT. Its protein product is CAWTGGSYNSPLHF.

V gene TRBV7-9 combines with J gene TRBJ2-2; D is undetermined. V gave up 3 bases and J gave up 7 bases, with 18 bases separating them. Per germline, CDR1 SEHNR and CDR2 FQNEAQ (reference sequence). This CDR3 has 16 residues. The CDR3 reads CASSFAARPRGGELFF. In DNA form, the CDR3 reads TGTGCCAGCAGCTTCGCGGCAAGACCTCGTGGCGGGGAGCTGTTTTTT.

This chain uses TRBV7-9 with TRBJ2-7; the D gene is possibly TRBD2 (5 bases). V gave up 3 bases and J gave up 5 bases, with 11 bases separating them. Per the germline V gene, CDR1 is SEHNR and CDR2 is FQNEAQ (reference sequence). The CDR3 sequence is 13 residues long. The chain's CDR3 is CASSLLGGDEQYF. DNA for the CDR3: TGTGCCAGCAGCTTGCTAGGAGGAGACGAGCAGTACTTC.

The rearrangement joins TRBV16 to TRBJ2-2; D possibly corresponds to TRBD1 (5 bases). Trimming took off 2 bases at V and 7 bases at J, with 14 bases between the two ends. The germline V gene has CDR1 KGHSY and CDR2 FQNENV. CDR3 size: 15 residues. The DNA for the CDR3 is TGTGCCAGCAGCCAAATACAGGCGGCCGGCGGGGAGCTGTTTTTT. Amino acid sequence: CASSQIQAAGGELFF.

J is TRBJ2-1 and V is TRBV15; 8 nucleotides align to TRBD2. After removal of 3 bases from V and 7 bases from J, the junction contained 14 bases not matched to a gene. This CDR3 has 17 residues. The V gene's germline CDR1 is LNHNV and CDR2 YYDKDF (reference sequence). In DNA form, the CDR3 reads TGTGCCACCAGCAGTTCTAATTCATTGAGCGGGAGAAATGAGCAGTTCTTC. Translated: CATSSSNSLSGRNEQFF.

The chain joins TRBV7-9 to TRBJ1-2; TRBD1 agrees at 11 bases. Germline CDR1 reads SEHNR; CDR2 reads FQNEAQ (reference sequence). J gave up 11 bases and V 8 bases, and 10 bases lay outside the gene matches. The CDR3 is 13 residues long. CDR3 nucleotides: TGTGCCAGCCAGGACAGGGGGCCATTTCAATACACCTTC. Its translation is CASQDRGPFQYTF.

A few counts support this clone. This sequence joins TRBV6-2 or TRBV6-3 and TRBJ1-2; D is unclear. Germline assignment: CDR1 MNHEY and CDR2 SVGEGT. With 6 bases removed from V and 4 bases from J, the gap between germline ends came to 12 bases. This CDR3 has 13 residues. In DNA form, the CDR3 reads TGTGCCAGCAGCCTTGACAAGGGCTATGGCTACACCTTC. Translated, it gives CASSLDKGYGYTF.

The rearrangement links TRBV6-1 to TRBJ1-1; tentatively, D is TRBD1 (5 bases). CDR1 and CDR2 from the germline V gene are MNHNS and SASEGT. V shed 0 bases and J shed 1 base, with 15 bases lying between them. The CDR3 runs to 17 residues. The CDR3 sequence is CASSEAGGSGGNTEAFF. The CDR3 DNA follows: TGTGCCAGCAGTGAAGCGGGAGGCTCTGGGGGGAACACTGAAGCTTTCTTT.

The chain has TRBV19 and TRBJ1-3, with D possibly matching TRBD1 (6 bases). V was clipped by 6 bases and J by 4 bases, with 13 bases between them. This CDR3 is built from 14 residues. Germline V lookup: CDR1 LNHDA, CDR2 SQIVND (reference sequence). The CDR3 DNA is TGTGCCAGTAGCTCCAGGGGAGACGGAAACACCATATATTTT. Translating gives CASSSRGDGNTIYF.

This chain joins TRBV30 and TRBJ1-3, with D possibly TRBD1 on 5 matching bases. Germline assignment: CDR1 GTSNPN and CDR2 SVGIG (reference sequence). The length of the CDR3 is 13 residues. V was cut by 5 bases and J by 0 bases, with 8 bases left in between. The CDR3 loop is CAWGTFSGNTIYF. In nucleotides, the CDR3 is TGTGCCTGGGGGACCTTCTCTGGAAACACCATATATTTT.

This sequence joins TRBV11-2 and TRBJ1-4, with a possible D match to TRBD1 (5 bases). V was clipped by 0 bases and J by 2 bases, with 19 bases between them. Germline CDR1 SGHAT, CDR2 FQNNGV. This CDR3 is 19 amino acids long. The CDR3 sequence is CASSLEPLSGDPTNEKLFF. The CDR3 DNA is TGTGCCAGCAGCTTAGAACCTCTGAGTGGGGACCCGACTAATGAAAAACTGTTTTTT.

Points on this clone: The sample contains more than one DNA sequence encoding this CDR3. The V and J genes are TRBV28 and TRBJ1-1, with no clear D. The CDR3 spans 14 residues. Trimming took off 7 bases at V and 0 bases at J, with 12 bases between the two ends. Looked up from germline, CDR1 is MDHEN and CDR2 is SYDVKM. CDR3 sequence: CASTPGFLNTEAFF. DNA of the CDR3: TGTGCCAGCACCCCTGGTTTCTTGAACACTGAAGCTTTCTTT.

The CDR3, as DNA: TGTGCCAGCAGCCGGGACAGACAAGAGACCCAGTACTTC. Amino acid sequence: CASSRDRQETQYF. V is TRBV6-5 and J is TRBJ2-5; TRBD1 matches 7 bases. Germline trimming cut 6 bases from V and 2 bases from J; bases unmatched to any gene: 3. Germline CDR1 and CDR2: MNHEY and SVGAGI. The CDR3 covers 13 residues.